Below, 13 T cell receptor beta chains from the same sample are listed, as sequenced in a study of cytomegalovirus exposure and HLA in healthy donors. The PCR ran on 60 Vbeta and 13 Jbeta primers. Libraries were prepared by immunoSEQ multiplex PCR; TCRdb keeps only in-frame clonotypes and omits some of them. The profile shows under 200,000 clones, roughly 82% of them singletons. Sequencing was carried out using PBMCs. All receptors come from a man aged 45 to 65 in good health and CMV-seropositive.

This clone was counted a few times. J is TRBJ2-6 and V is TRBV7-3; 9 bases agree with TRBD1. The V gene end was trimmed by 1 base and the J gene end by 1 base; junction bases not matched to a gene: 11. Germline V lookup: CDR1 SGHTA, CDR2 FQGTGA. The CDR3 totals 20 residues. CDR3 sequence (DNA): TGTGCCAGCAGCTTAAGAGGGGAGGGGACAGGGTTGTCTGGGGCCAACGTCCTGACTTTC. It encodes CASSLRGEGTGLSGANVLTF.

For the CDR3, the DNA is TGTGCCAGCAGCTTGGGGCAGGGGGGTCCAGAGACCCAGTACTTC. Protein sequence: CASSLGQGGPETQYF. The J gene is TRBJ2-5, the V gene TRBV5-4; D perhaps matches TRBD1 (7 bases). Germline V gene data show CDR1 as SGHNT and CDR2 as YYREEE (reference sequence). Trimming took 0 bases from V and 4 from J, leaving 13 bases between them. The CDR3 contains 15 residues.

The V and J genes are TRBV6-5 and TRBJ1-1; D is ambiguous. CDR3 length: 13 amino acids. Germline V gene sequence: CDR1 MNHEY, CDR2 SVGAGI. Trimming cost V 2 bases and J 0 bases, with 4 bases left between them. CDR3 in amino acids: CASSYQVNTEAFF. As DNA, the CDR3 is TGTGCCAGCAGTTACCAGGTGAACACTGAAGCTTTCTTT.

The V and J genes are TRBV13 and TRBJ2-2; 8 bases line up with TRBD2. V lost 0 bases to trimming and J lost 1 base; unmatched junction nucleotides: 1. Germline-derived CDR1 and CDR2 are PRHDT and FYEKMQ (reference sequence). There are 16 residues in the CDR3. Written as DNA, the CDR3 is TGTGCCAGCAGCTTAGGACTAGCGGTGAACACCGGGGAGCTGTTTTTT. It codes for CASSLGLAVNTGELFF.

The J gene is TRBJ2-7, the V gene TRBV19; D call uncertain. The length of the CDR3 is 14 residues. Germline lookup yields CDR1 LNHDA and CDR2 SQIVND (reference sequence). With 5 bases removed from V and 2 bases from J, the gap between germline ends came to 13 bases. CDR3 amino acids: CASSPSRFPYEQYF. The DNA of the CDR3 is TGTGCCAGTAGTCCGTCGCGATTCCCCTACGAGCAGTACTTC.

V and J are TRBV27 and TRBJ2-3; no reliable D call. Germline CDR1 and CDR2: MNHEY and SMNVEV (reference sequence). This CDR3 comprises 16 residues. Deletions cut 5 bases from V and 0 bases from J, with 15 bases between. The CDR3 here is CASSRLTGTSTDTQYF. In DNA form, the CDR3 reads TGTGCCAGCAGTCGCCTTACGGGTACCAGCACAGATACGCAGTATTTT.

The chain uses TRBV7-6 and TRBJ2-2; 10 bases match TRBD1. The CDR3 totals 18 residues. After removal of 1 base from V and 4 bases from J, the junction contained 9 bases not matched to a gene. Per the germline V gene, CDR1 is SGHVS and CDR2 is FNYEAQ. The CDR3 loop is CASSLVIPGQGSTGELFF. In nucleotides, the CDR3 is TGTGCCAGCAGCTTAGTGATACCGGGACAGGGGTCCACCGGGGAGCTGTTTTTT. The full variable domain, its missing parts supplied by reference TRBV7-6 and TRBJ2-2, is GAGVSQSPRYKVTKRGQDVALRCDPISGHVSLYWYRQALGQGPEFLTYFNYEAQQDKSGLPNDRFSAERPEGSISTLTIQRTEQRDSAMYRCASSLVIPGQGSTGELFFGEGSRLTVL.

This clone turned up a few times. V usage is TRBV4-3 and J usage is TRBJ2-1, with TRBD1 identical over 7 bases. V gave up 1 base and J gave up 6 bases; unmatched junction bases: 9. The CDR3 has 16 amino acids. Germline loops: CDR1 LGHNA, CDR2 YSLEER. The CDR3 region is CASSQVDRALSNEQFF. The DNA of the CDR3 is TGCGCCAGCAGCCAAGTAGACAGGGCATTGTCCAATGAGCAGTTCTTC.

The CDR3 coding sequence is TGTGCCAGCAGCGTCCCAATAGCGGCGAGCTCCTACAATGAGCAGTTCTTC. Translation gives CASSVPIAASSYNEQFF. The J gene is TRBJ2-1, the V gene TRBV2; a possible D gene is TRBD2 (6 bases). Germline CDR1 SNHLY, CDR2 FYNNEI. The CDR3 is 17 amino acids. V lost 6 bases and J lost 0, with 18 bases in between.

This clone has just one count. The chain is built from TRBV15 and TRBJ1-2, with TRBD1 as a possible D gene (5 bases). Looked up from germline, CDR1 is LNHNV and CDR2 is YYDKDF (reference sequence). This CDR3 has 16 residues. V lost 0 bases, J lost 5 bases, and 16 bases lay in between. In nucleotides, the CDR3 is TGTGCCACCAGCAGAGATCGATTAGGGGAGGATTATGGCTACACCTTC. Residues: CATSRDRLGEDYGYTF. Complete variable domain (other parts from reference TRBV15 and TRBJ1-2): DAMVIQNPRYQVTQFGKPVTLSCSQTLNHNVMYWYQQKSSQAPKLLFHYYDKDFNNEADTPDNFQSRRPNTSFCFLDIRSPGLGDTAMYLCATSRDRLGEDYGYTFGSGTRLTVV.

With regard to this clone: Sequence at one end of the junction differs from germline and may be a read error. J is TRBJ2-1 and V is TRBV5-5; D might be TRBD2 (6 bases). From germline, CDR1 is SGHKS and CDR2 YYEKEE (reference sequence). The CDR3 loop spans 16 amino acids. CDR3 coding DNA: TGCGCCAGCAGCCCCCACAAAGGCGGGACCAACAATGAGCAGTTCTTC. Its translation: CASSPHKGGTNNEQFF.

This chain connects TRBV7-8 to TRBJ1-2; a possible D gene is TRBD1 (6 bases). Trimming removed 5 bases from V and 0 bases from J, with 22 bases in between. CDR1 is SGHVS and CDR2 is FQNEAQ in the germline V gene. The CDR3 extends over 18 amino acids. The CDR3: CASSLRTGTRFTNYGYTF. The CDR3 DNA reads as TGTGCCAGCAGCCTAAGAACAGGGACGCGTTTTACTAACTATGGCTACACCTTC.

CDR3 protein: CATQGAARPYEQYF. The CDR3 nucleotides read TGTGCCACCCAGGGGGCCGCGAGACCCTACGAGCAGTACTTC. V gene TRBV5-6 combines with J gene TRBJ2-7; 8 bases fit TRBD1. CDR3 size: 14 residues. Germline-derived CDR1 and CDR2 are SGHDT and YYEEEE. The J segment lost 2 bases and the V segment lost 9 bases, leaving 10 bases of the junction unmatched.